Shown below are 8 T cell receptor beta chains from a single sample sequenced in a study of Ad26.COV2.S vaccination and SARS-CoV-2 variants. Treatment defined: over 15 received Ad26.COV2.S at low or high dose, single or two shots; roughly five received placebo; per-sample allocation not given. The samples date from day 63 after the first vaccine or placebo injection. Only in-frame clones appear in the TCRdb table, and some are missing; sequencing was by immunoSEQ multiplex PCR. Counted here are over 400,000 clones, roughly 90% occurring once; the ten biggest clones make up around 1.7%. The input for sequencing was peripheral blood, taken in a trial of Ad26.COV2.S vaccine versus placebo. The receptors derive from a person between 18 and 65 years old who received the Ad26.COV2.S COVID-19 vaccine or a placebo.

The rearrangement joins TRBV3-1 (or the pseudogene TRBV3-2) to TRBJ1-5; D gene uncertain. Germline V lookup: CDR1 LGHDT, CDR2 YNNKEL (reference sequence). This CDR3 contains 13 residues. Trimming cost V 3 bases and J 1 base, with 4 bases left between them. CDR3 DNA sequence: TGTGCCAGCAGCCAGGACAGCAATCAGCCCCAGCATTTT. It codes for CASSQDSNQPQHF.

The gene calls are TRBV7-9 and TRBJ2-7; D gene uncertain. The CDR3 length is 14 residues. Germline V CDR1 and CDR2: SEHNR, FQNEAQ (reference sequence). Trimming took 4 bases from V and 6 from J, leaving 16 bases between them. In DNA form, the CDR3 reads TGTGCCAGCAGCTCCCCCGAGTCCCGCTCCGAGCAGTACTTC. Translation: CASSSPESRSEQYF.

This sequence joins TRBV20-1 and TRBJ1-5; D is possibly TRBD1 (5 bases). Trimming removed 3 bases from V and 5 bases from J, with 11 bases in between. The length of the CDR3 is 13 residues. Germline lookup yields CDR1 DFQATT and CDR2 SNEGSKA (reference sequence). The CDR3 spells CSASGGRYQPQHF. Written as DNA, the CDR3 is TGCAGTGCTAGTGGGGGGAGGTATCAGCCCCAGCATTTT.

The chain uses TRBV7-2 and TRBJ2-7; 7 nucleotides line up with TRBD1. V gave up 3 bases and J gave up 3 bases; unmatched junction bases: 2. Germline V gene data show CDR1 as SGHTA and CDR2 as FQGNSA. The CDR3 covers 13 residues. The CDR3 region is CASSLWTGYEQYF. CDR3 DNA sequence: TGTGCCAGCAGCTTGTGGACAGGCTACGAGCAGTACTTC.

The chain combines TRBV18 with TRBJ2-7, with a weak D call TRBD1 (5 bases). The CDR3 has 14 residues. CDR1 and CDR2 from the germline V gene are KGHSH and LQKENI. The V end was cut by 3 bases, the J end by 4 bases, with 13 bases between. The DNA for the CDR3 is TGTGCCAGCTCACCCCAGGGAAAAGGGTACGAGCAGTACTTC. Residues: CASSPQGKGYEQYF. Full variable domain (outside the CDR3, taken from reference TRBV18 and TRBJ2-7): NAGVMQNPRHLVRRRGQEARLRCSPMKGHSHVYWYRQLPEEGLKFMVYLQKENIIDESGMPKERFSAEFPKEGPSILRIQQVVRGDSAAYFCASSPQGKGYEQYFGPGTRLTVT.

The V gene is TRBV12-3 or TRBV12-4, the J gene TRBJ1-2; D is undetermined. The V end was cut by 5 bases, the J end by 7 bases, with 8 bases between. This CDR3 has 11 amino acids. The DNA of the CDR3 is TGTGCCAGCAGTCCCGCCACTGGCTACACCTTC. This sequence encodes CASSPATGYTF.

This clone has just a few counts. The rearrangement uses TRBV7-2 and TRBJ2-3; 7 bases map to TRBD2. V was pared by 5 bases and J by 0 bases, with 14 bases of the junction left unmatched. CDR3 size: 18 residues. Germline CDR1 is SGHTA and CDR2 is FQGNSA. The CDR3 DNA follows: TGTGCCAGCAGCCCCGCAAGTACTAGCGTTTCTAGCACAGATACGCAGTATTTT. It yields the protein CASSPASTSVSSTDTQYF.

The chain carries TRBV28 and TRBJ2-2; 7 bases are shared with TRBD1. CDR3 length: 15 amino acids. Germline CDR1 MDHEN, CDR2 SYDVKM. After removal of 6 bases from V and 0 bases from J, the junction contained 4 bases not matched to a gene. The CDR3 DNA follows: TGTGCCAGCAGGTGGACAGGAGCGAACACCGGGGAGCTGTTTTTT. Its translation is CASRWTGANTGELFF.